A selection of T cell receptor beta chains follows, all from one sample in a study of T cells in Graves' hyperthyroidism and ophthalmopathy. TCRdb reanalysed the multiplex PCR reads using MiXCR and keeps one entry per CDR3 protein. The sample shows more than 300,000 distinct CDR3 sequences, around 18% of them seen only once. The material sequenced was blood. Source of these receptors: a young man with Graves' ophthalmopathy. Each CDR3 is given with its conserved first and last residue. The D gene is left open where the match is weak. Size values are once, few and many counts, or a class for expanded clones, and some rows have none.

j_call: TRBJ2-7
d_call: -
clone_size: few
v_call: TRBV15
cdr3_nt: TGTGCCACCAGCAGGACTAACAGGGACGGCTACGAGCAGTACTTC
cdr3_aa: CATSRTNRDGYEQYF

j_call: TRBJ2-7
d_call: -
clone_size: many
v_call: TRBV18
cdr3_nt: TGTGCCAGCTCATCCTCCGGGCTATACGAGCAGTACTTC
cdr3_aa: CASSSSGLYEQYF

j_call: TRBJ2-7
d_call: -
clone_size: -
v_call: TRBV7-8
cdr3_nt: TGTGCCAGCAGCAGTTCCGGGACTGCGTACGAGCAGTACTTC
cdr3_aa: CASSSSGTAYEQYF

j_call: TRBJ1-1
d_call: -
clone_size: -
v_call: TRBV6-1
cdr3_nt: TGTGCCAGCAGTGAATTAGCAGGGAGGGCTGAAGCTTTCTTT
cdr3_aa: CASSELAGRAEAFF

j_call: TRBJ1-5
d_call: TRBD1
clone_size: many
v_call: TRBV12-3/TRBV12-4
cdr3_nt: TGTGCCAGCAGCTTGGGACTCGGACAGGGGGCCCAGCCCCAGCATTTT
cdr3_aa: CASSLGLGQGAQPQHF

j_call: TRBJ1-5
d_call: TRBD1
clone_size: -
v_call: TRBV20-1
cdr3_nt: TGCAGTGCCCCCCACAGGGGGCTGCCTAATCAGCCCCAGCATTTT
cdr3_aa: CSAPHRGLPNQPQHF

j_call: TRBJ2-7
d_call: TRBD1
clone_size: many
v_call: TRBV4-1
cdr3_nt: TGCGCCAGCAGCCACCCGGGACAGAGCTCCTACGAGCAGTACTTC
cdr3_aa: CASSHPGQSSYEQYF

j_call: TRBJ1-2
d_call: -
clone_size: few
v_call: TRBV3-1
cdr3_nt: TGTGCCAGCAGCAGGCAGGGTTCAGACTATGGCTACACCTTC
cdr3_aa: CASSRQGSDYGYTF

j_call: TRBJ2-2
d_call: -
clone_size: -
v_call: TRBV6-1
cdr3_nt: TGTGCCAGCCAGGAAACCGGGGAGCTGTTTTTT
cdr3_aa: CASQETGELFF

j_call: TRBJ2-1
d_call: TRBD2
clone_size: many
v_call: TRBV20-1
cdr3_nt: TGCAGTGCTCCTCTTCTAGCGGGGGACTACAATGAGCAGTTCTTC
cdr3_aa: CSAPLLAGDYNEQFF